Below, 22 T cell receptor beta chains from the same sample are listed, as sequenced in a study of shared clonotypes between healthy human individuals. Some clones are missing from TCRdb's copy, which holds only in-frame ones; the method was immunoSEQ multiplex PCR. This sample yields 700,000 or so clones, of which more than 70% are seen a single time; about 1.7% belongs to the top ten. The specimen was memory CD4+ T cells sorted from blood. Subset indicated: CD45RA-negative fraction. The receptors were gathered from a woman younger than 45 in good health.

This clone came up a few times. The rearrangement links TRBV7-2 to TRBJ2-7; the match to TRBD2 covers 13 bases. V was clipped by 5 bases and J by 5 bases; unmatched bases: 6. The germline V gene encodes CDR1 SGHTA and CDR2 FQGNSA. The CDR3 length is 15 residues. CDR3 amino acids: CASSLIGLAGDEQYF. CDR3 DNA sequence: TGTGCCAGCAGCCTCATAGGACTAGCGGGAGACGAGCAGTACTTC. The full variable domain, its missing parts supplied by reference TRBV7-2 and TRBJ2-7, is GAGVSQSPSNKVTEKGKDVELRCDPISGHTALYWYRQSLGQGLEFLIYFQGNSAPDKSGLPSDRFSAERTGGSVSTLTIQRTQQEDSAVYLCASSLIGLAGDEQYFGPGTRLTVT.

This sequence joins TRBV19 and TRBJ1-5; maybe TRBD1 (5 bases). The CDR3 sequence is 15 residues long. Trimming took off 3 bases at V and 4 bases at J, with 13 bases between the two ends. Germline V CDR1 and CDR2: LNHDA, SQIVND (reference sequence). CDR3 amino acids: CASSIIGGRNQPQHF. The CDR3 DNA reads TGTGCCAGTAGTATTATCGGGGGACGAAATCAGCCCCAGCATTTT.

DNA for the CDR3: TGTGTCAGAAGCCTTACTCCCCGGCTAAATGAGCAGTTCTTC. This translates into CVRSLTPRLNEQFF. The chain recombines TRBV7-5 with TRBJ2-1. TRBV7-5 is given as a pseudogene. CDR3 size: 14 residues.

The chain recombines TRBV7-2 with TRBJ2-7; D may correspond to TRBD1 or TRBD2 (5 bases each). This CDR3 region has 13 residues. Germline CDR1 is SGHTA and CDR2 is FQGNSA. Trimming pared 5 bases from V and 7 bases from J, leaving 15 bases between. The CDR3 spells CASSIRGPKEQYF. The CDR3 DNA reads as TGTGCCAGCAGCATCCGGGGACCTAAGGAGCAGTACTTC. The complete variable domain, with remaining parts taken from reference TRBV7-2 and TRBJ2-7, reads GAGVSQSPSNKVTEKGKDVELRCDPISGHTALYWYRQSLGQGLEFLIYFQGNSAPDKSGLPSDRFSAERTGGSVSTLTIQRTQQEDSAVYLCASSIRGPKEQYFGPGTRLTVT.

The chain carries TRBV19 and TRBJ2-7; D remains ambiguous. V was cut by 9 bases and J by 0 bases, with 15 bases left in between. Germline V CDR1 and CDR2: LNHDA, SQIVND (reference sequence). This CDR3 is 14 amino acids long. CDR3 region: CASHPGRYSYEQYF. CDR3 in DNA: TGTGCCAGCCACCCCGGACGGTACTCCTACGAGCAGTACTTC.

The chain couples TRBV28 to TRBJ1-5; D ambiguous. The CDR3 has 14 residues. Per the germline V gene, CDR1 is MDHEN and CDR2 is SYDVKM. Trimming took 5 bases from V and 3 from J, leaving 11 bases between them. The CDR3: CASSRPTYNQPQHF. CDR3 bases: TGTGCCAGCAGTCGCCCGACCTACAATCAGCCCCAGCATTTT.

DNA for the CDR3: TGTGCCAGCAGCTCCTCTTTTCCGGGGTTCGGGGCCAACGTCCTGACTTTC. It translates to CASSSSFPGFGANVLTF. This chain connects TRBV7-6 to TRBJ2-6, with D possibly TRBD2 on 5 matching bases. Per the germline V gene, CDR1 is SGHVS and CDR2 is FNYEAQ. The V end lost 4 bases, the J end lost 4 bases, and 17 bases lay between the germline ends. This CDR3 contains 17 residues.

The chain combines TRBV11-2 with TRBJ1-6; D gene ambiguous. Trimming took off 6 bases at V and 7 bases at J, with 10 bases between the two ends. The CDR3 is 13 residues long. CDR1 and CDR2 from the germline V gene are SGHAT and FQNNGV. The CDR3 reads CASSPGGNSPLHF. CDR3 in DNA: TGTGCCAGCAGTCCGGGCGGGAATTCACCCCTCCACTTT.

The rearrangement links TRBV15 to TRBJ2-7; D call uncertain. Trimming removed 1 base from V and 2 bases from J, with 6 bases in between. Germline CDR1 LNHNV, CDR2 YYDKDF (reference sequence). This CDR3 is 13 amino acids long. The CDR3 loop is CATSRVPAYEQYF. The DNA for the CDR3 is TGTGCCACCAGCAGAGTCCCCGCCTACGAGCAGTACTTC.

This clone was detected many times. The same CDR3 also results from other DNA sequences found in this sample. The chain employs TRBV5-4 and TRBJ1-1; D unresolved. There are 13 residues in the CDR3. Germline V lookup: CDR1 SGHNT, CDR2 YYREEE (reference sequence). Trimming took off 2 bases at V and 1 base at J, with 6 bases between the two ends. The DNA for the CDR3 is TGTGCCAGCAGCTTCGGCAGGAACACTGAAGCTTTCTTT. This translates into CASSFGRNTEAFF.

The chain is built from TRBV6-1 and TRBJ1-4, with no clear D. Germline CDR1 is MNHNS and CDR2 is SASEGT. Trimming took off 7 bases at V and 0 bases at J, with 9 bases between the two ends. The CDR3 has 14 amino acids. The CDR3 DNA sequence: TGTGCCAGCATTACCGGGGCAACTAATGAAAAACTGTTTTTT. This codes for CASITGATNEKLFF.

The chain links TRBV14 to TRBJ2-5, with TRBD1 matching 9 bases. Germline assignment: CDR1 SGHDN and CDR2 FVKESK. This CDR3 is built from 16 residues. After removal of 5 bases from V and 0 bases from J, the junction contained 7 bases not matched to a gene. CDR3 sequence reads: CASSLLGTGNQETQYF. The CDR3 region has the DNA TGTGCCAGCAGCTTACTGGGGACAGGGAACCAAGAGACCCAGTACTTC.

This chain uses TRBV5-1 with TRBJ2-1, with TRBD1 identical over 7 bases. Germline V gene lookup returns CDR1 SGHRS and CDR2 YFSETQ. The CDR3 covers 14 residues. Trimming cost V 4 bases and J 5 bases; bases outside gene matches: 6. In DNA form, the CDR3 reads TGCGCCAGCAGCCCGGGGACAGAACACAATGAGCAGTTCTTC. It is translated as CASSPGTEHNEQFF.

The J gene is TRBJ1-1, the V gene TRBV7-9, with D possibly being TRBD1 (6 bases). Between the trimmed V and J ends, which lost 5 bases and 1 base, there was a span of 11 bases. CDR1 and CDR2 from the germline V gene are SEHNR and FQNEAQ (reference sequence). This CDR3 has 14 residues. CDR3 sequence reads: CASSRPGQNTEAFF. The CDR3, as DNA: TGTGCCAGCAGCCGACCGGGACAGAACACTGAAGCTTTCTTT. Full variable domain (rest looked up from reference TRBV7-9 and TRBJ1-1): DTGVSQNPRHKITKRGQNVTFRCDPISEHNRLYWYRQTLGQGPEFLTYFQNEAQLEKSRLLSDRFSAERPKGSFSTLEIQRTEQGDSAMYLCASSRPGQNTEAFFGQGTRLTVV.

This clone was seen once. J is TRBJ2-7 and V is TRBV19; D possibly corresponds to TRBD2 (7 bases). CDR3 length equals 18 residues. Trimming took off 0 bases at V and 5 bases at J, with 23 bases between the two ends. The germline V gene encodes CDR1 LNHDA and CDR2 SQIVND (reference sequence). CDR3: CASSIDYPRGGPEDEQYF. CDR3 DNA: TGTGCCAGTAGTATAGATTACCCGAGGGGGGGGCCTGAGGACGAGCAGTACTTC.

CDR3 region: CASSSTTSGSSEQYF. DNA for the CDR3: TGTGCCAGCAGTTCCACGACTAGCGGGAGTAGCGAGCAGTACTTC. The chain links TRBV6-6 to TRBJ2-7, with 12 bases that match TRBD2. Germline loops: CDR1 MNHNY, CDR2 SVGAGI (reference sequence). Unmatched junction bases numbered 7, after V lost 4 bases and J lost 6 bases. CDR3 length equals 15 residues.

CDR3 nucleotide sequence: TGTGCCAGCAGCCTAGATCCGGGACTAGCGGGAATGCAGTACTTC. Translated: CASSLDPGLAGMQYF. The V gene is TRBV7-2, the J gene TRBJ2-5; TRBD2 agrees at 13 bases. Germline V lookup: CDR1 SGHTA, CDR2 FQGNSA. The CDR3 loop spans 15 amino acids. Trimming took 5 bases from V and 11 from J; bases not matched to a gene: 11.

V and J are TRBV30 and TRBJ2-7, with 9 positions matching TRBD2. CDR1 is GTSNPN, CDR2 SVGIG, per germline (reference sequence). This CDR3 is 14 amino acids long. V shed 0 bases and J 4 bases; nucleotides not matched to a gene: 4. For the CDR3, the DNA is TGTGCCTGGAGTGTACCGGGACTAGCTTACGAGCAGTACTTC. As protein: CAWSVPGLAYEQYF.

The sample holds one count of this clone. The J gene is TRBJ2-1, the V gene TRBV7-8; tentatively, D is TRBD1 (6 bases). This CDR3 comprises 15 residues. Germline CDR1 reads SGHVS; CDR2 reads FQNEAQ. The V end lost 5 bases, the J end lost 2 bases, and 13 bases lay between the germline ends. The CDR3 here is CASSPLRGTYNEQFF. In nucleotides, the CDR3 is TGTGCCAGCAGCCCCCTCAGGGGAACCTACAATGAGCAGTTCTTC.

This chain connects TRBV4-2 to TRBJ2-7; tentatively, D is TRBD2 (7 bases). CDR3 size: 14 residues. Germline assignment: CDR1 LGHNA and CDR2 YNFKEQ. Trimming removed 4 bases from V and 2 bases from J, with 12 bases in between. CDR3 sequence (DNA): TGTGCCAGCAGCCGGGAGGGACACACCTACGAGCAGTACTTC. Translating it yields CASSREGHTYEQYF.

The gene calls are TRBV9 and TRBJ2-1; 10 positions match TRBD2. Germline V gene sequence: CDR1 SGDLS, CDR2 YYNGEE. The CDR3 covers 19 residues. The trim removed 6 bases at V and 5 bases at J, leaving 20 bases unmatched. The DNA for the CDR3 is TGTGCCAGCAACGGACAGGGTAGTAGCGGGAGGTGGGCTCACAATGAGCAGTTCTTC. Translating gives CASNGQGSSGRWAHNEQFF.

CDR3 DNA sequence: TGTGCCAGCAGCCCCGTGAGGGGGGCTAGCGGGGTCCACAATGAGCAGTTCTTC. Protein sequence: CASSPVRGASGVHNEQFF. The chain is built from TRBV7-3 and TRBJ2-1; 9 bases fit TRBD2. Germline V gene data show CDR1 as SGHTA and CDR2 as FQGTGA. After removal of 5 bases from V and 5 bases from J, the junction contained 16 bases not matched to a gene. The CDR3 sequence is 18 residues long.